This T cell receptor (beta chain) was identified during a study of T cell changes during pregnancy in multiple sclerosis. Repertoires were generated with immunoSEQ multiplex PCR, while TCRdb's copy carries only in-frame clones and drops some. Seen here are 75,000 to 95,000 clones, under 95% observed once, and the top ten hold approximately 0.99%. The CDR3 length is 13 residues. Between the trimmed V and J ends, which lost 3 bases and 9 bases, there was a span of 12 bases. Germline CDR1 and CDR2: KGHSH and LQKENI. This specimen was peripheral blood, taken before pregnancy. This clonotype was obtained from a female donor with multiple sclerosis, enrolled in a pregnancy study. J is TRBJ2-4 and V is TRBV18; D ambiguous. The CDR3 region has the DNA TGTGCCAGCTCACCGGGTTTCTCGGGCATTCAGTACTTC. It translates to CASSPGFSGIQYF.